The entry below describes one T cell receptor beta chain. The data are from a study of T cells after yellow fever vaccination. Looking at the study overall: Where fractions had low cell numbers, libraries were prepared from them with the SMART-Seq v4 Ultra Low Input RNA kit.

V lost 6 bases, J lost 5 bases, and 16 bases lay in between. This CDR3 spans 15 amino acids. TCRdb passed the 5' RACE reads through MiXCR, listing each CDR3 protein once. The sample has hundreds of thousands of distinct CDR3 sequences, about 12% seen once. The V call is TRBV12-3 or TRBV12-4, the J call TRBJ2-2; unclear D gene. Specimen: PBMCs, collected on the day of the yellow fever booster vaccination. The source is a man aged 25-45 years who received the YFV17D yellow fever vaccine. The CDR3, as DNA: TGTGCCAGCAGGAGTTTTCTCTCTATTACCGGGGAGCTGTTTTTT. Its translation is CASRSFLSITGELFF.